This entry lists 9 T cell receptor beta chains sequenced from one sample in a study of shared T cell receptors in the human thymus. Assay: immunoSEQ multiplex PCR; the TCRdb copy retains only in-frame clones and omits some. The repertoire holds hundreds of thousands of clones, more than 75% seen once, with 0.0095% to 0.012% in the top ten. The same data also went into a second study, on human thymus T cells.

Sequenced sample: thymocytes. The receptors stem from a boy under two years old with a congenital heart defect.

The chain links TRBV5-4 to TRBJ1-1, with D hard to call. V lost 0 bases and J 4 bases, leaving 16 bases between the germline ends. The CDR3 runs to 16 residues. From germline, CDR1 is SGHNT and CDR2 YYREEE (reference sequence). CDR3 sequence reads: CASSLGPHGEATEAFF. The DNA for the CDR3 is TGTGCCAGCAGCTTGGGTCCCCACGGGGAGGCCACTGAAGCTTTCTTT.

DNA for the CDR3: TGTGCCAGCACACCCAGGGGGCGCTTAGAGACCCAGTACTTC. Protein: CASTPRGRLETQYF. The chain links TRBV27 to TRBJ2-5, with TRBD1 matching over 8 bases. The germline CDR1 and CDR2 sequences are MNHEY and SMNVEV (reference sequence). The CDR3 has 14 amino acids. The V and J ends lost 7 bases and 4 bases, in that order; junction bases with no gene match: 8.

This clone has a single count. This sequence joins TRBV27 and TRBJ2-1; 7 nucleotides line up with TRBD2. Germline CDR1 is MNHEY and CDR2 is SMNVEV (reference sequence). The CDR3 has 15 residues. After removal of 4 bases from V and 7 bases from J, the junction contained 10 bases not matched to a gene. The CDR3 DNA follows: TGTGCCAGCAGTTATAGGGGAGGGTTTAGGAATGAGCAGTTCTTC. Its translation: CASSYRGGFRNEQFF.

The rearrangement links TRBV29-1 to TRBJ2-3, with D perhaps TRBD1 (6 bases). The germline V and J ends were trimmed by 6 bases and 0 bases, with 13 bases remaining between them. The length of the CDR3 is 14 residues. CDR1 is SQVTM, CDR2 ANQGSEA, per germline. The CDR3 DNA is TGCAGCGTAGGGACACCGTCTAGCACAGATACGCAGTATTTT. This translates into CSVGTPSSTDTQYF.

This CDR3 reads CASSLGTSANGSRQETQYF. CDR3 nucleotides: TGTGCCAGCAGCTTAGGGACTAGCGCTAACGGGTCCCGACAAGAGACCCAGTACTTC. This chain joins TRBV11-2 and TRBJ2-5, with 9 positions matching TRBD2. This CDR3 is 19 amino acids long. Per the germline V gene, CDR1 is SGHAT and CDR2 is FQNNGV. V shed 1 base, J shed 2 bases, and the junction held 14 bases outside the gene matches.

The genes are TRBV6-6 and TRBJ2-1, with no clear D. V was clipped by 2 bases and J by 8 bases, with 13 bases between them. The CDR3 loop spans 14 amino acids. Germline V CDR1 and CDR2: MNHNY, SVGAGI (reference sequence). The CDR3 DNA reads TGTGCCAGCAGTTACGCCTATACACGGGATGAGCAGTTCTTC. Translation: CASSYAYTRDEQFF.

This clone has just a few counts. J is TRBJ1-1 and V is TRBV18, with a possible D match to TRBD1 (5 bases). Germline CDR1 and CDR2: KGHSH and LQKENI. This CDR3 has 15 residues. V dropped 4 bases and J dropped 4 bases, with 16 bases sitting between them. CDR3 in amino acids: CASSHGGNGSTEAFF. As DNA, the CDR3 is TGTGCCAGCTCACATGGGGGTAACGGGAGCACTGAAGCTTTCTTT.

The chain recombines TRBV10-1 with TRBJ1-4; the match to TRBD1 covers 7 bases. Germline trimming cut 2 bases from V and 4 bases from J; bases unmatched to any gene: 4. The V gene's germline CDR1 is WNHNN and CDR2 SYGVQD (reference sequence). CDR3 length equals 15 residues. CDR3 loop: CASSENRGDNEKLFF. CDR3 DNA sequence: TGCGCCAGCAGTGAGAACAGGGGCGATAATGAAAAACTGTTTTTT.

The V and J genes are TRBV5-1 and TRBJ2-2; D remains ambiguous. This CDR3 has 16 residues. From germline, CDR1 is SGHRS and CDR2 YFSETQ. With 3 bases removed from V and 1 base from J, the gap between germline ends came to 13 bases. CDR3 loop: CASSYISRLNTGELFF. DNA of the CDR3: TGCGCCAGCAGCTACATATCTAGGCTGAACACCGGGGAGCTGTTTTTT.